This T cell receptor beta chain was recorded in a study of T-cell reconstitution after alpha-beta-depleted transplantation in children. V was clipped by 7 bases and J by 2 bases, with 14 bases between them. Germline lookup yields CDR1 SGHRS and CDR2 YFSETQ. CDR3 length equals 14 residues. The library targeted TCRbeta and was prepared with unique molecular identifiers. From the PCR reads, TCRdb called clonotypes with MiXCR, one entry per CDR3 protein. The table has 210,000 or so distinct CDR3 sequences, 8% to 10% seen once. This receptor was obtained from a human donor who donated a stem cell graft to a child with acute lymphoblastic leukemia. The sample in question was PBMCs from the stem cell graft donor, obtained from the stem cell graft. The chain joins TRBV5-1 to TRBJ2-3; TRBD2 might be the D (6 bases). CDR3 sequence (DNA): TGCGCCAGCGCCACGGGGGTGATCACAGATACGCAGTATTTT. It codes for CASATGVITDTQYF. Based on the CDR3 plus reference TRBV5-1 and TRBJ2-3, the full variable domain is KAGVTQTPRYLIKTRGQQVTLSCSPISGHRSVSWYQQTPGQGLQFLFEYFSETQRNKGNFPGRFSGRQFSNSRSEMNVSTLELGDSALYLCASATGVITDTQYFGPGTRLTVL.